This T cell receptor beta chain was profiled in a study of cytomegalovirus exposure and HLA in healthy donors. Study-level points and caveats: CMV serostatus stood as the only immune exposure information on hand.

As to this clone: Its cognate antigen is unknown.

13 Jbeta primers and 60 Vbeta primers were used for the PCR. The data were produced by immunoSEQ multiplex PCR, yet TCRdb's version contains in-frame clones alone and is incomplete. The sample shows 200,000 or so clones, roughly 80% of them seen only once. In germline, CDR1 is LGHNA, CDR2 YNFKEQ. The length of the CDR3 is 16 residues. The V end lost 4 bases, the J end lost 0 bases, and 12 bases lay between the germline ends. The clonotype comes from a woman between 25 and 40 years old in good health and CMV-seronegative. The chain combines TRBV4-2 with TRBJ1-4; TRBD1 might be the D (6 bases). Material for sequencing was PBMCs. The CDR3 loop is CASSPLGQTTNEKLFF. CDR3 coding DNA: TGTGCCAGCAGCCCCCTCGGACAGACAACTAATGAAAAACTGTTTTTT.